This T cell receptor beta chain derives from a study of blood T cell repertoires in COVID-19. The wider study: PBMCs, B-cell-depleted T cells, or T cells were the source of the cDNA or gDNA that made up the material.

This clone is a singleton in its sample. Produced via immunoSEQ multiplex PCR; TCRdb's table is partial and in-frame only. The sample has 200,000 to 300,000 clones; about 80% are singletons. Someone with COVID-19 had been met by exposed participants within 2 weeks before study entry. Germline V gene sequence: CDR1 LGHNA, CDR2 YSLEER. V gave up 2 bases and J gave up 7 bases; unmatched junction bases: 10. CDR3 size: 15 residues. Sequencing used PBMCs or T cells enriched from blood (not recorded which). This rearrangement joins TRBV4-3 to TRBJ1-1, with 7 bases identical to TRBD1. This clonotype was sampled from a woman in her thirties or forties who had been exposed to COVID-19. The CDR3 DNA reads TGCGCCAGCAGCCAATTCCCGGACAGGCCTCATGAAGCTTTCTTT. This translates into CASSQFPDRPHEAFF.